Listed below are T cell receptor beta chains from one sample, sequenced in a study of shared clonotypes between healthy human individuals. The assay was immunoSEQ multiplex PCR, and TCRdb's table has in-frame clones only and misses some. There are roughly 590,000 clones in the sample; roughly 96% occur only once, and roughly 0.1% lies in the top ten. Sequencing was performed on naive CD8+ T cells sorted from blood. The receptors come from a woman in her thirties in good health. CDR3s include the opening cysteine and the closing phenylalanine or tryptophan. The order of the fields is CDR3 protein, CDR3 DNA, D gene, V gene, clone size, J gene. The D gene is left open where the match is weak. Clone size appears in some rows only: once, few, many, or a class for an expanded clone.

CDR3: CASSWSGAPTNEKLFF
DNA: TGTGCCAGCAGTTGGTCTGGGGCCCCAACTAATGAAAAACTGTTTTTT
D: NA
V: TRBV27
size: NA
J: TRBJ1-4

CDR3: CASSLGHPNTEAFF
DNA: TGTGCCAGCAGTTTGGGACACCCGAACACTGAAGCTTTCTTT
D: NA
V: TRBV28
size: NA
J: TRBJ1-1

CDR3: CASSEWQGPRETQYF
DNA: TGTGCCAGCAGTGAATGGCAGGGGCCTCGAGAGACCCAGTACTTC
D: NA
V: TRBV25-1
size: NA
J: TRBJ2-5

CDR3: CASSLRGLVDRELFF
DNA: TGTGCCAGCAGCCTTAGGGGACTAGTGGACCGGGAGCTGTTTTTT
D: TRBD2
V: TRBV5-6
size: NA
J: TRBJ2-2

CDR3: CASRHSGKSSYEQYF
DNA: TGTGCCAGCAGGCATAGCGGGAAGAGCTCCTACGAGCAGTACTTC
D: TRBD2
V: TRBV5-4
size: NA
J: TRBJ2-7

CDR3: CASSPTASYEQYF
DNA: TGTGCCAGCAGCCCGACCGCGTCCTACGAGCAGTACTTC
D: NA
V: TRBV25-1
size: NA
J: TRBJ2-7

CDR3: CASSLAGGSAYEQYF
DNA: TGTGCCAGCAGCTTGGCCGGCGGGAGTGCCTACGAGCAGTACTTC
D: TRBD2
V: TRBV5-4
size: NA
J: TRBJ2-7

CDR3: CASSLSPEPPAYEQYF
DNA: TGTGCCAGCAGTTTATCACCGGAACCTCCTGCCTACGAGCAGTACTTC
D: NA
V: TRBV27
size: NA
J: TRBJ2-7

CDR3: CASSYGTFENTGELFF
DNA: TGTGCCAGCAGTTACGGGACTTTCGAGAACACCGGGGAGCTGTTTTTT
D: NA
V: TRBV6-5
size: NA
J: TRBJ2-2

CDR3: CASSYSTGEIYNEQFF
DNA: TGTGCCAGCAGTTACTCGACTGGGGAGATCTACAATGAGCAGTTCTTC
D: NA
V: TRBV6-5
size: NA
J: TRBJ2-1

CDR3: CASSLTLGHNEQFF
DNA: TGTGCCAGCAGTTTGACACTGGGGCACAATGAGCAGTTCTTC
D: NA
V: TRBV27
size: NA
J: TRBJ2-1

CDR3: CASTPGGTNTEAFF
DNA: TGTGCCAGCACCCCTGGGGGAACGAACACTGAAGCTTTCTTT
D: NA
V: TRBV7-9
size: NA
J: TRBJ1-1

CDR3: CASSLDSVGSPLHF
DNA: TGTGCCAGCAGCTTGGATTCGGTAGGGTCACCCCTCCACTTT
D: NA
V: TRBV7-9
size: NA
J: TRBJ1-6

CDR3: CASSLDQLAGVSLDTQYF
DNA: TGTGCCAGCAGCTTAGATCAACTAGCGGGAGTATCTTTGGATACGCAGTATTTT
D: TRBD2
V: TRBV11-2
size: NA
J: TRBJ2-3

CDR3: CAITSRRQGPYEQYF
DNA: TGTGCCATCACGTCGAGAAGACAGGGACCCTACGAGCAGTACTTC
D: TRBD1
V: TRBV2
size: NA
J: TRBJ2-7

CDR3: CASSLLGLAGEDEQFF
DNA: TGTGCCAGCAGCTTACTTGGACTAGCGGGAGAGGATGAGCAGTTCTTC
D: TRBD2
V: TRBV7-2
size: NA
J: TRBJ2-1

CDR3: CASSVTGAHSPLHF
DNA: TGTGCCAGCAGTGTGACAGGGGCACATTCACCCCTCCACTTT
D: TRBD1
V: TRBV27
size: NA
J: TRBJ1-6

CDR3: CASSLDPGGTEAFF
DNA: TGTGCCAGCAGCTTAGATCCGGGGGGGACTGAAGCTTTCTTT
D: NA
V: TRBV7-2
size: NA
J: TRBJ1-1

CDR3: CASSLEEGPKYEQYF
DNA: TGTGCCAGCAGCTTGGAGGAGGGACCCAAATACGAGCAGTACTTC
D: NA
V: TRBV5-4
size: once
J: TRBJ2-7

CDR3: CASSIGGNTEAFF
DNA: TGTGCCAGTAGTATAGGGGGGAACACTGAAGCTTTCTTT
D: NA
V: TRBV19
size: NA
J: TRBJ1-1

CDR3: CASREPGFDYGYTF
DNA: TGTGCCAGCAGGGAACCGGGGTTTGACTATGGCTACACCTTC
D: NA
V: TRBV7-3
size: NA
J: TRBJ1-2

CDR3: CASSFVVAGGETQYF
DNA: TGTGCCAGCAGCTTCGTGGTAGCGGGAGGCGAGACCCAGTACTTC
D: TRBD2
V: TRBV7-6
size: NA
J: TRBJ2-5

CDR3: CASSLAIRQLPTYEQYF
DNA: TGTGCCAGCAGCTTAGCGATCAGGCAGCTACCGACCTACGAGCAGTACTTC
D: NA
V: TRBV7-6
size: NA
J: TRBJ2-7

CDR3: CASSLGQLSTEAFF
DNA: TGTGCCAGCAGTTTGGGACAGCTGTCCACTGAAGCTTTCTTT
D: TRBD1
V: TRBV27
size: NA
J: TRBJ1-1

CDR3: CASSLLGSGTEAFF
DNA: TGTGCCAGCAGCTTATTGGGTAGCGGCACTGAAGCTTTCTTT
D: NA
V: TRBV7-9
size: once
J: TRBJ1-1

CDR3: CASSYSGRVNTEAFF
DNA: TGTGCCAGCAGTTACTCGGGTCGGGTGAACACTGAAGCTTTCTTT
D: NA
V: TRBV6-5
size: NA
J: TRBJ1-1

CDR3: CASSPTGGPPTEAFF
DNA: TGTGCCAGCTCACCTACCGGGGGGCCCCCCACTGAAGCTTTCTTT
D: NA
V: TRBV18
size: NA
J: TRBJ1-1

CDR3: CASSFSGNEQFF
DNA: TGTGCCAGCAGTTTTTCGGGCAATGAGCAGTTCTTC
D: NA
V: TRBV27
size: NA
J: TRBJ2-1

CDR3: CASSLAASLVDEQFF
DNA: TGTGCCAGCAGCTTAGCGGCCTCCCTGGTAGATGAGCAGTTCTTC
D: NA
V: TRBV7-8
size: NA
J: TRBJ2-1

CDR3: CASKWGTGHEQYF
DNA: TGTGCCAGCAAATGGGGGACAGGGCACGAGCAGTACTTC
D: TRBD1
V: TRBV27
size: NA
J: TRBJ2-7

CDR3: CASSSPHFYNEQFF
DNA: TGTGCCAGTAGTTCCCCGCATTTTTACAATGAGCAGTTCTTC
D: NA
V: TRBV19
size: NA
J: TRBJ2-1

CDR3: CASSQWTGSHYEQYF
DNA: TGTGCCAGCAGCCAGTGGACAGGGTCCCACTACGAGCAGTACTTC
D: TRBD1
V: TRBV14
size: NA
J: TRBJ2-7

CDR3: CASNGAAGELFF
DNA: TGTGCCAGCAACGGGGCGGCCGGGGAGCTGTTTTTT
D: NA
V: TRBV9
size: NA
J: TRBJ2-2

CDR3: CASSFLTPSGNSPLHF
DNA: TGTGCCAGCAGTTTTCTGACCCCTTCGGGGAATTCACCCCTCCACTTT
D: NA
V: TRBV28
size: NA
J: TRBJ1-6